This T cell receptor beta chain was captured by sequencing in a study of Tregs in tolerant kidney transplant recipients (dated by TCRdb to 2018 to 2020). Describing the broader study: The study used TCRbeta sequencing to identify donor-specific regulatory T cells before combined kidney and bone marrow transplantation, then tracked those cells after transplant.

V sheds 0 bases and J sheds 1 base, leaving 9 bases between their ends. Taken from the germline V gene, the CDR1 and CDR2 loops are SGHRS and YFSETQ. Counted from cysteine to phenylalanine, this CDR3 has 15 amino acids. The CDR3 DNA has 45 bases and is translated from base 1. Related donors were used in the transplants with nonmyeloablative bone marrow transplantation, and mixed chimerism was transient in the human trials. Thawed PBMCs were FACS-sorted into unstimulated Tregs (CD4+CD25+CD127-), CD4+ non-Tregs (CD4+CD25-), CD4 cells and CD8 cells. The patients were a few recipients of combined kidney and bone marrow transplants from the ITN036ST trial, and samples were available only from these trial subjects. Healthy control blood was processed by Ficoll density gradient to PBMCs and cryopreserved; patient PBMCs were collected before and after transplant. Overall results and qualifications from the work: Expanding Tregs with activated donor B cells appeared to identify the most biologically relevant and donor-specific TCRbeta repertoire. For some patients the PCR primers changed over time, which made it impossible to compare the samples from those patients at the nucleotide level. The study was constrained by small patient numbers, and validation of the findings is required in larger populations and under other immunosuppression protocols. Donor-specific Treg expansion exceeded global Treg expansion in tolerant patients, suggesting antigen-driven rather than nonspecific expansion. Biological reproducibility was not examined directly, but technical replication error appeared to be minimal.

For TCRbeta CDR3 sequencing, genomic DNA was extracted from sorted cells using the QIAGEN DNeasy Blood and Tissue Kit. High-throughput TCRbeta CDR3 sequencing, including PCR amplification with bias correction and internal controls, was performed commercially through immunoSEQ. Turning to the authors' computational methods: Unique productive TCRbeta sequences were defined by CDR3 nucleotide sequence where primers matched, otherwise by CDR3 amino acid sequence with Vbeta and Jbeta genes. To correct sorting error, sequences shared between sorted populations at a frequency ratio of 2:1 or less were removed; the rest were assigned to the higher population. Donor-reactive sequences were defined as at least 5-fold expanded in CFSE-low cells versus unstimulated cells, with frequency of at least 0.01% in CFSE-low cells. Repertoire divergence was quantified by Jensen-Shannon divergence using the top 100 TCRbeta sequences ranked by frequency. For any sample with multiple sequencing runs, sorting error was corrected in each run separately before the runs were pooled. Drawn from immuneACCESS, this table holds only the in-frame rearrangements with V and J called that TCRdb kept. Clones are partly lost; checked studies trace under half to an unresolved V gene and leave the rest unexplained. The V and J calls and the clone size are those of that table, but D and trimming were determined from the DNA. The sample table records tens of thousands of clones; over 75% of these occur just once. The ten largest clones represent roughly 1.5% of the sample.

This clone was recorded only once. The specificity of this receptor is unknown. No much larger clonotype is one base removed from it; base qualities were not supplied. This receptor was obtained from a human patient who received a combined kidney and bone marrow transplant. Post transplant, some T cells may arise from the graft donor. This sequence uses TRBV5-1 and TRBJ2-3; the D region possibly corresponds to TRBD2 (6 bases align). Sequencing used CD4+ T cells from blood (PBMCs), obtained 24 months after the transplant. The CDR3: CASSLAAGRTDTQYF. The DNA sequence reads TGCGCCAGCAGCTTGGCCGCGGGGCGCACAGATACGCAGTATTTT.